The entry below gives a single T cell receptor beta chain sequence along with its context. Its target antigen remains unknown. No base quality information exists; no much larger clone differs at one position. TCRbeta CDR3 regions were amplified from genomic DNA by means of the immunoSEQ Assay, a bias-controlled multiplex PCR. As for the original processing: Within the assay, amplification of reference gene primers was used to estimate how many nucleated cells each sample contained. To quantify the absolute abundance of each unique TCRbeta CDR3 rearrangement, sequence reads were collapsed and filtered. Productive Simpson clonality was computed per sample as the square root of Simpson's diversity index over productive rearrangements. TCRdb stores this immuneACCESS table with in-frame sequences only. Part of the clones is absent; in the studies checked, under half of the shortfall reflects unresolved V genes, and no reason is known for the rest. For V, J and clone size, that table is used; D and trimming come from the DNA. The sample yields some 200,000 clones; approximately 85% were counted once. The top ten clones comprise roughly 9.8% of the sample.

Collaborating institutions collected whole blood in K2EDTA tubes following their own protocols. For TCRbeta analysis, collaborators shipped samples as frozen whole blood, isolated PBMCs, or DNA extracted from either of those sample types. At the junction V is shortened by 0 bases and J by 1 base; bases outside the gene matches: 5. The CDR3 runs 19 residues from the cysteine to the phenylalanine. Only CDR3 DNA is held: 57 bases, read in frame from base 1. As encoded in the germline V gene, CDR1 is SGDLS while CDR2 is YYNGEE. The data stem from a study of blood T cell repertoires in COVID-19 (dated by TCRdb to the early 2020s). General notes on the study: Samples from collaborators originated in the United States, Italy and Spain and spanned both the acute and convalescent phases of COVID-19. A de-identified subject ID, COVID-19 status, age in years and sex were almost always included in the sample metadata. The prospective study material was composed of cDNA or gDNA derived from T cells, B-cell-depleted T cells, or PBMCs. HLA class I and class II types, where available, came from metadata supplied by the sample provider rather than from assay-based typing. The dataset comprised deeply sampled blood TCRbeta repertoires from subjects exposed to, actively infected with, or recovered from COVID-19. The samples were drawn from two sources: the first 160 participants of the ongoing ImmuneRACE study, and over 1,000 subjects contributed by 6 global collaborators. The repertoires were released in a freely available public database intended as a resource for research on the immune response to SARS-CoV-2. Overall study outcomes, separate from this receptor: The quantity of clinical and demographic metadata differed by source and by participant and was supplied without curation.

The receptor was derived from a woman at least 80 years old with acute or convalescent COVID-19. Specimen: peripheral blood. Here the chain combines TRBV9 and TRBJ2-1; 15 middle bases align to TRBD2. The DNA is TGTGCCAGCAGCGTAGAAGGGACTAGCGGGGGGTGGTCCTACAATGAGCAGTTCTTC. Translated, this gives CASSVEGTSGGWSYNEQFF.